The clone carrying this T cell receptor beta chain was seen a few times. What it binds is not known. This sample is part of a study of regulatory and conventional T cells in RAG deficiency. Study results and caveats: Patient subsets had shorter CDR3s; Omenn Treg-Tconv overlap exceeded 80%.

The V end was cut by 3 bases, the J end by 7 bases, with 16 bases between. Per the germline V gene, CDR1 is SNHLY and CDR2 is FYNNEI. This CDR3 has 15 amino acids. Sequenced by immunoSEQ multiplex PCR; TCRdb stores in-frame clones only, minus some. The sample contains 30,000 to 35,000 clones, 85% to 90% of which appear only once. The same specimen was also included in a second study, on regulatory T cells. In that study: The primer mix had 52 TRBV and 13 TRBJ primers. In patients, unique TRB V-J pairs were restricted and V/J usage skewed, especially in Tregs.

The source material was CD8+ T cells sorted from blood. The clonotype originates from a human donor in good health. The chain carries TRBV2 and TRBJ2-1, with no clear D. CDR3 nucleotides: TGTGCCAGCAGTGATCTCTCCCAAGACTCGAATGAGCAGTTCTTC. Residues: CASSDLSQDSNEQFF.